A selection of T cell receptor beta chains follows, all from one sample in a study of response to subunit inactivated influenza vaccine. Each CDR3 protein is one row after TCRdb ran MiXCR on the RT-PCR reads. The table records hundreds of thousands of distinct CDR3 sequences, about 15% of them present only once. The source was PBMCs from blood, collected roughly 12 days after vaccination. The receptors here all came from a man aged 45 to 65 who received an inactivated influenza vaccine. The CDR3 runs from the conserved cysteine through the conserved F or W. Fields, in order: V gene, D gene, CDR3 length, J gene, clone size, CDR3 protein, CDR3 DNA. A D gene is named only where the DNA matches it firmly. Clone size is not always given. Where it is, it says once, few, many or a class for expanded clones.

>TRBV7-9|-|14|TRBJ2-7|few
CASSPWGSFYEQYF
TGTGCCAGCAGCCCCTGGGGCAGTTTCTACGAGCAGTACTTC
>TRBV5-1|-|15|TRBJ2-7|many
CASSLQAVDRDEQYF
TGCGCCAGCAGCCTTCAGGCAGTAGATCGAGACGAGCAGTACTTC
>TRBV5-1|TRBD2|16|TRBJ2-7|few
CASSYPLAGDSYEQYF
TGCGCCAGCAGCTACCCGCTAGCGGGGGACTCCTACGAGCAGTACTTC
>TRBV19|-|14|TRBJ2-5|-
CASSIWGEKETQYF
TGTGCCAGTAGTATATGGGGTGAAAAAGAGACCCAGTACTTC
>TRBV7-9|-|13|TRBJ1-4|-
CASTLTGAEKLFF
TGTGCCAGCACCTTAACGGGGGCGGAAAAACTGTTTTTT
>TRBV5-1|TRBD1|17|TRBJ1-1|few
CASSIQGAGGLAIEAFF
TGCGCCAGCAGCATACAGGGGGCGGGGGGCTTGGCGATTGAAGCTTTCTTT
>TRBV12-3/TRBV12-4|-|14|TRBJ2-1|few
CASSLVRSYNEQFF
TGTGCCAGCAGTTTAGTTCGCTCCTACAATGAGCAGTTCTTC
>TRBV5-1|-|13|TRBJ2-7|many
CASSPDRAYEQYF
TGCGCCAGCAGCCCCGATAGGGCCTACGAGCAGTACTTC
>TRBV4-2|-|15|TRBJ1-2|few
CASSPGTARSDGYTF
TGTGCCAGCAGCCCTGGGACGGCCCGAAGTGATGGCTACACCTTC
>TRBV29-1|TRBD1|16|TRBJ1-1|few
CSVEAGPGGLNTEAFF
TGCAGCGTTGAAGCGGGACCAGGGGGCTTGAACACTGAAGCTTTCTTT
>TRBV12-3/TRBV12-4|-|16|TRBJ2-7|few
CASSFSRAPSSYEQYF
TGTGCCAGCAGTTTTTCAAGGGCCCCTAGCTCCTACGAGCAGTACTTC